This TCR beta chain was recovered during a study of blood T cell repertoires in COVID-19. Turning to the study itself: Specimens from acute and convalescent COVID-19 originated in the United States, Italy and Spain. PBMCs, B-cell-depleted T cells, or T cells were the source of the cDNA or gDNA that made up the material.

Seattle participants joined during active infection and were tracked over time. CDR1 and CDR2 from the germline V gene are SQVTM and ANQGSEA. The CDR3 spans 11 residues. How the authors handled the data: Researchers report that nucleated cell counts were estimated from reference gene primer amplification. Libraries were prepared by immunoSEQ multiplex PCR; TCRdb keeps only in-frame clonotypes and omits some of them. V and J calls plus clone size are reproduced from that table; the DNA served to infer D and trimming. In the table there are tens of thousands of clones, about 88% of which are singletons.

Sequencing was carried out using peripheral blood. This clonotype was obtained from a woman aged 60-75 years with COVID-19, enrolled during active disease. The rearrangement joins TRBV29-1 to TRBJ2-1, with no clear D. Written as DNA, the CDR3 is TGCAGTCTATCCTCCTACAATGAGCAGTTCTTC. The encoded protein is CSLSSYNEQFF.